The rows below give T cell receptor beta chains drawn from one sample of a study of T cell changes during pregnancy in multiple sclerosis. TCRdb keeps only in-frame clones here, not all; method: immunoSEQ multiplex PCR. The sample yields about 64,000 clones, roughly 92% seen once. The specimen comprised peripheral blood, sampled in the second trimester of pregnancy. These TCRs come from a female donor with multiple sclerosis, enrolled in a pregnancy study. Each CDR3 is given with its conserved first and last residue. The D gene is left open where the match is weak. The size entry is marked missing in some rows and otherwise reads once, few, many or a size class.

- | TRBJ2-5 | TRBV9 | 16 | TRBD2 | CASSVGRTSGEETQYF | TGTGCCAGCAGCGTAGGCCGGACTAGCGGGGAAGAGACCCAGTACTTC
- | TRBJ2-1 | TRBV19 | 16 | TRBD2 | CASRGPGTRSFGEQFF | TGTGCCAGTAGGGGGCCCGGGACTAGATCCTTCGGTGAGCAGTTCTTC
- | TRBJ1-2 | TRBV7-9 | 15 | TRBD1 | CASSLASGGNYGYTF | TGTGCCAGCAGCTTAGCGTCAGGGGGGAACTATGGCTACACCTTC
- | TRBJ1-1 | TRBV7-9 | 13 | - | CASSRSGASEAFF | TGTGCCAGCAGCCGATCAGGGGCGTCTGAAGCTTTCTTT
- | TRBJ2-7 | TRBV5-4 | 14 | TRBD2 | CASRNSGRGYEQYF | TGTGCCAGCAGGAATAGCGGGAGAGGTTACGAGCAGTACTTC
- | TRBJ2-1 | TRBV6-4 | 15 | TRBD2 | CASSDGTSDYNEQFF | TGTGCCAGCAGTGACGGGACTAGCGACTACAATGAGCAGTTCTTC
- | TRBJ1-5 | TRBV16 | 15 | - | CASSLNREAGQPQHF | TGTGCCAGCAGCCTCAATCGAGAAGCGGGTCAGCCCCAGCATTTT
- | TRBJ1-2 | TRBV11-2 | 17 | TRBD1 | CASSGSGTGGANYGYTF | TGTGCCAGCAGCGGCTCCGGGACAGGGGGCGCGAACTATGGCTACACCTTC
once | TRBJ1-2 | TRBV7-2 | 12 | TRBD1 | CASSYPGGGYTF | TGTGCCAGCAGCTACCCAGGGGGTGGCTACACCTTC
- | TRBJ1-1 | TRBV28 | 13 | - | CASLMRMEAEAFF | TGTGCCAGTCTTATGAGGATGGAGGCCGAAGCTTTCTTT
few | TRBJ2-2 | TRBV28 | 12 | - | CASSFPLGELFF | TGTGCCAGCAGTTTCCCCCTCGGGGAGCTGTTTTTT
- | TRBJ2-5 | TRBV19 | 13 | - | CASRDLPQETQYF | TGTGCCAGTAGGGACTTACCCCAAGAGACCCAGTACTTC
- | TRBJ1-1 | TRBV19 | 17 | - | CASSRGPGRTMNTEAFF | TGTGCCAGTAGTAGGGGGCCGGGACGGACAATGAACACTGAAGCTTTCTTT
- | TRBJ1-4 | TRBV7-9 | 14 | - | CASSPSRGNEKLFF | TGTGCCAGCAGCCCCTCGAGGGGGAATGAAAAACTGTTTTTT
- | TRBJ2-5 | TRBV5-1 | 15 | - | CASSSQRDLEETQYF | TGCGCCAGCAGCTCTCAACGGGACTTGGAAGAGACCCAGTACTTC
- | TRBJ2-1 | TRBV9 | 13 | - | CASSVTLDGEQFF | TGTGCCAGCAGCGTGACCCTAGACGGTGAGCAGTTCTTC
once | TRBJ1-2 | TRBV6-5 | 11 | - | CASRSDYGYTF | TGTGCCAGCAGGTCAGACTATGGCTACACCTTC
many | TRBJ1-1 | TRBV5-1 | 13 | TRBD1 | CASSPGQGEKAFF | TGCGCCAGCAGCCCCGGACAGGGGGAAAAAGCTTTCTTT
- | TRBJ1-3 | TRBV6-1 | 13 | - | CASRQLSGNTIYF | TGTGCCAGCAGACAGCTCTCTGGAAACACCATATATTTT
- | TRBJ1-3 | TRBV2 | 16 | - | CASSEAREGVGNTIYF | TGTGCCAGCAGTGAAGCGAGGGAGGGCGTTGGAAACACCATATATTTT
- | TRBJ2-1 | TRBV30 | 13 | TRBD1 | CACTGQAYNEQFF | TGTGCCTGCACGGGACAGGCTTACAATGAGCAGTTCTTC
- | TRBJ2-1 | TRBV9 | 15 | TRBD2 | CASSPWTSDDNEQFF | TGTGCCAGCAGCCCTTGGACTAGCGACGACAATGAGCAGTTCTTC
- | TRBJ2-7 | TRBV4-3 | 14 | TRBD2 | CASSLGGGRAEQYF | TGCGCCAGCAGCCTTGGGGGAGGGCGGGCCGAGCAGTACTTC
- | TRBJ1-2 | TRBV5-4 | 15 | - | CASSLGFAGLGGYTF | TGTGCCAGCAGCTTGGGTTTTGCAGGGCTGGGCGGCTACACCTTC
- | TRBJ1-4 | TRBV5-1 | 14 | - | CASSQGLRGEKLFF | TGCGCCAGCAGCCAGGGACTGAGGGGTGAAAAACTGTTTTTT
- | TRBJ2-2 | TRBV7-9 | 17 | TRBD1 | CASSSTYRDRDTGELFF | TGTGCCAGCAGCTCGACCTATCGGGACAGGGACACCGGGGAGCTGTTTTTT
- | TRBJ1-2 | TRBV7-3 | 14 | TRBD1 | CASSSGTGLEGYTF | TGTGCCAGCAGCTCCGGGACAGGGTTGGAAGGCTACACCTTC
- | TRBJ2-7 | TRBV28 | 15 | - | CASSTRQSGSYEQYF | TGTGCCAGCAGTACCCGCCAAAGCGGATCCTACGAGCAGTACTTC
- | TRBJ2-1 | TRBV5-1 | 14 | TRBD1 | CASLRDRVGHEQFF | TGCGCCAGCCTCCGGGACAGGGTGGGCCATGAGCAGTTCTTC
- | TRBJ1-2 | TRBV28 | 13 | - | CAIHTTTVYGYTF | TGTGCCATCCACACAACCACCGTCTATGGCTACACCTTC
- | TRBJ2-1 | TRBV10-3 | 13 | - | CAIRRPESGAQFF | TGTGCCATCAGGCGACCTGAGAGCGGAGCTCAGTTCTTC
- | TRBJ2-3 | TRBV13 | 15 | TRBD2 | CASRSLAGGTDTQYF | TGTGCCAGCAGATCCCTAGCGGGAGGGACAGATACGCAGTATTTT
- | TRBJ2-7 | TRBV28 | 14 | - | CASSLERPYYEQYF | TGTGCCAGCAGTTTGGAGCGACCCTACTACGAGCAGTACTTC
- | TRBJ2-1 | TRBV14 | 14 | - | CASSPLASYNEQFF | TGTGCCAGCAGCCCCTTGGCCTCCTACAATGAGCAGTTCTTC
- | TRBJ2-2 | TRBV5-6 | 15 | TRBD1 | CASSPNRGFTGELFF | TGTGCCAGCAGCCCGAACAGGGGGTTTACCGGGGAGCTGTTTTTT
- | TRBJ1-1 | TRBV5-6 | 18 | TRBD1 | CASSLVRTGARMNTEAFF | TGTGCCAGCAGCTTGGTCCGGACAGGGGCGAGGATGAACACTGAAGCTTTCTTT
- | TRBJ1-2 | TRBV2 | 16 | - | CASRAPGQNINYGYTF | TGTGCCAGCAGAGCCCCGGGACAAAACATAAACTATGGCTACACCTTC
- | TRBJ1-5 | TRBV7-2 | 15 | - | CASSLATGRYQPQHF | TGTGCCAGCAGCTTAGCGACGGGTCGGTACCAGCCCCAGCATTTT
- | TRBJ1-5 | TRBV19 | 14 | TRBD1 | CASGGGTGIQPQHF | TGTGCCAGTGGTGGAGGGACAGGGATTCAGCCCCAGCATTTT
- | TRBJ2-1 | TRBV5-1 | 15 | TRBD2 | CASSFGTSEYNEQFF | TGCGCCAGCAGCTTTGGTACTAGCGAATACAATGAGCAGTTCTTC
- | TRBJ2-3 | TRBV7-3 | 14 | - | CASSFEGVGDTQYF | TGTGCCAGCAGCTTTGAGGGAGTTGGAGATACGCAGTATTTT
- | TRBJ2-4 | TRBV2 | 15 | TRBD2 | CASSELSSGSNIQYF | TGTGCCAGCAGTGAACTGTCTAGCGGATCAAACATTCAGTACTTC
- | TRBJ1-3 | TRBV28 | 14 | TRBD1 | CASSLDRVGNTIYF | TGTGCCAGCAGTCTGGACAGGGTTGGAAACACCATATATTTT
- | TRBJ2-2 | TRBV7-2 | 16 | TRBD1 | CASSLRGTGESGELFF | TGTGCCAGCAGCTTAAGAGGTACAGGGGAGTCCGGGGAGCTGTTTTTT
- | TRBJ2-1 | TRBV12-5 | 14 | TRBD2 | CASGSIGTNVEQFF | TGTGCTAGTGGTTCCATCGGGACTAACGTTGAGCAGTTCTTC
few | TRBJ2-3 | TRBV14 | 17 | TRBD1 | CASSPSRQGWNTDTQYF | TGTGCCAGCAGCCCCAGCCGACAGGGTTGGAACACAGATACGCAGTATTTT
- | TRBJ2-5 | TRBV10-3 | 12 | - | CAISQGGETQYF | TGTGCCATCTCACAGGGTGGAGAGACCCAGTACTTC
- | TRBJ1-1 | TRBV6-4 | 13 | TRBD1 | CASRRQGGTEAFF | TGTGCCAGCAGGCGACAGGGTGGCACTGAAGCTTTCTTT
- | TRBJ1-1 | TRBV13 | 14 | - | CASSDTGGNTEAFF | TGTGCCAGCAGCGATACCGGGGGGAACACTGAAGCTTTCTTT
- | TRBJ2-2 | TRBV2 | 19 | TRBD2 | CASSGPSGRSLPNTGELFF | TGTGCCAGCAGTGGGCCTAGCGGGAGATCCCTACCGAACACCGGGGAGCTGTTTTTT
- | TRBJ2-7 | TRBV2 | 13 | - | CANKERATYEQYF | TGTGCCAACAAGGAGCGGGCTACCTACGAGCAGTACTTC
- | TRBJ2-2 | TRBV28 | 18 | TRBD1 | CASSRTGVAGSGTGELFF | TGTGCCAGCAGCCGGACAGGGGTTGCGGGGAGTGGGACCGGGGAGCTGTTTTTT
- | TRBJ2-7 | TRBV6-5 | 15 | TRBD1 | CASSHFGTGSYEQYF | TGTGCCAGCTCTCATTTCGGGACAGGTTCCTACGAGCAGTACTTC
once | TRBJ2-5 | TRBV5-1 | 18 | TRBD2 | CASSWGTSGRASKETQYF | TGCGCCAGCAGCTGGGGGACTAGCGGGAGGGCCTCCAAAGAGACCCAGTACTTC
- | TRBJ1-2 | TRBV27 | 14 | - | CASSLARSNYGYTF | TGTGCCAGCAGTTTAGCCAGGTCGAACTATGGCTACACCTTC
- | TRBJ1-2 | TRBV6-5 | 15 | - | CASSYSSGGSYGYTF | TGTGCCAGCAGTTACTCCTCGGGAGGCAGCTATGGCTACACCTTC
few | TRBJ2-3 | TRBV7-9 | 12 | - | CASTGTTDTQYF | TGTGCCAGCACGGGGACAACAGATACGCAGTATTTT
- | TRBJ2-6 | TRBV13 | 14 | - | CASSFRSGANVLTF | TGTGCCAGCAGCTTCCGGTCTGGGGCCAACGTCCTGACTTTC